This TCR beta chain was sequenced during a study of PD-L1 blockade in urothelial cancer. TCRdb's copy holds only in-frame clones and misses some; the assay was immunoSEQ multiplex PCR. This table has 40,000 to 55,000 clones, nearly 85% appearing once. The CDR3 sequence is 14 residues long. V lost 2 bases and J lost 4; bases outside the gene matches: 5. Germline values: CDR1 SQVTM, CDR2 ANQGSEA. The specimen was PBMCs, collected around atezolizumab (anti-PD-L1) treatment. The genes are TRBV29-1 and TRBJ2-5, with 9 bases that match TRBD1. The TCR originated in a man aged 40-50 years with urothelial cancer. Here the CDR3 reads CSVEPGTGLETQYF. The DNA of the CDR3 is TGCAGCGTTGAACCCGGGACAGGGTTAGAGACCCAGTACTTC.